This passage covers 30 T cell receptor beta chains from one sample sequenced in a study of naive and memory T cell subsets. The antigens these receptors bind are not known. An equimolar mix of two oligonucleotides served as the beta constant-region primer for TRBC1 and TRBC2. The ligated cDNA underwent four PCR rounds using SP2 and nested alpha and beta constant-region primers. A single record per CDR3 protein comes from TCRdb applying MiXCR to the UMI-ligation and nested PCR reads. The data contain around 140,000 distinct CDR3 sequences, 15% to 25% of them singletons. General study findings and limits: Possibly reflecting memory cells re-expressing CD45RA, a few larger clonotypes occurred in naive repertoires, especially CD8.

Sequencing was done on a sample of naive CD8+ T cells from blood. The receptor set was obtained from a human donor in good health.

V and J are TRBV27 and TRBJ1-5; a possible D gene is TRBD1 (6 bases). V lost 3 bases and J lost 5, with 8 bases in between. CDR3 length: 13 residues. Germline V gene data show CDR1 as MNHEY and CDR2 as SMNVEV (reference sequence). DNA of the CDR3: TGTGCCAGCAGTTTTGGACAGCATCAGCCCCAGCATTTT. It is translated as CASSFGQHQPQHF.

There are a few counts of this clonotype. The chain combines TRBV7-9 with TRBJ1-2; possibly TRBD1 for D (5 bases). CDR3 size: 12 residues. The germline gives CDR1 SEHNR, CDR2 FQNEAQ (reference sequence). V was cut by 4 bases and J by 10 bases, with 13 bases left in between. The CDR3 DNA reads as TGTGCCAGCAGCTCCCAGGGCAGAGACTACACCTTC. It codes for CASSSQGRDYTF. The variable domain in full, with the rest retrieved from reference TRBV7-9 and TRBJ1-2, is DTGVSQNPRHKITKRGQNVTFRCDPISEHNRLYWYRQTLGQGPEFLTYFQNEAQLEKSRLLSDRFSAERPKGSFSTLEIQRTEQGDSAMYLCASSSQGRDYTFGSGTRLTVV.

This clonotype has just a few counts. The chain is built from TRBV5-1 and TRBJ1-1; no clear D gene. Germline V gene lookup returns CDR1 SGHRS and CDR2 YFSETQ. The CDR3 length is 15 residues. Trimming took off 1 base at V and 4 bases at J, with 14 bases between the two ends. CDR3 sequence reads: CASSLFGDLATEAFF. The CDR3 coding sequence is TGCGCCAGCAGCTTGTTCGGGGATTTAGCCACTGAAGCTTTCTTT. Combining the CDR3 with reference TRBV5-1 and TRBJ1-1 gives the whole variable domain KAGVTQTPRYLIKTRGQQVTLSCSPISGHRSVSWYQQTPGQGLQFLFEYFSETQRNKGNFPGRFSGRQFSNSRSEMNVSTLELGDSALYLCASSLFGDLATEAFFGQGTRLTVV.

This chain connects TRBV11-2 to TRBJ2-1, with a tentative D call TRBD2 (5 bases). V lost 6 bases to trimming and J lost 0 bases, with 12 bases between them. The CDR3 is 15 amino acids. Germline V gene data show CDR1 as SGHAT and CDR2 as FQNNGV. Here the CDR3 DNA reads TGTGCCAGCAGGGCAGCGGAGAGCTCCTACAATGAGCAGTTCTTC. This encodes CASRAAESSYNEQFF.

The gene calls are TRBV28 and TRBJ2-2; 7 bases fit TRBD1. The CDR3 totals 16 residues. Germline trimming cut 7 bases from V and 0 bases from J; bases unmatched to any gene: 8. Germline loops: CDR1 MDHEN, CDR2 SYDVKM. In nucleotides, the CDR3 is TGTGCCAGCATCGACAGGGCAACTACGAACACCGGGGAGCTGTTTTTT. Protein: CASIDRATTNTGELFF.

This clonotype showed up just a few times. The chain joins TRBV7-9 to TRBJ2-3, with D tentatively TRBD2 (6 bases). CDR3 length: 15 residues. Germline-derived CDR1 and CDR2 are SEHNR and FQNEAQ (reference sequence). The V gene lost 1 base and the J gene lost 1 base, with 9 bases spanning the gap. The CDR3 DNA follows: TGTGCCAGCAGCTTAGGCGGGACCGGCACAGATACGCAGTATTTT. Protein sequence: CASSLGGTGTDTQYF.

The chain uses TRBV29-1 and TRBJ1-5; the D gene is possibly TRBD1 (6 bases). This CDR3 region has 12 residues. Germline loops: CDR1 SQVTM, CDR2 ANQGSEA. The V and J ends lost 4 bases and 6 bases respectively, with 10 bases between them. In DNA form, the CDR3 reads TGCAGCGTTGCTACAGGGAGTCAGCCCCAGCATTTT. As protein: CSVATGSQPQHF.

This chain joins TRBV9 and TRBJ2-1; D remains unclear. This CDR3 comprises 10 residues. The germline V and J ends were trimmed by 3 bases and 9 bases, with 4 bases remaining between them. Germline V gene sequence: CDR1 SGDLS, CDR2 YYNGEE. Written as DNA, the CDR3 is TGTGCCAGCAGCGCCCCTGAGCAGTTCTTC. This codes for CASSAPEQFF.

The gene calls are TRBV7-9 and TRBJ2-2; no clear D. Germline V CDR1 and CDR2: SEHNR, FQNEAQ (reference sequence). Trimming removed 1 base at V and 2 bases at J, with 8 bases between. The CDR3 runs 15 residues. The DNA of the CDR3 is TGTGCCAGCAGCTTAGGATCAGGAAACACCGGGGAGCTGTTTTTT. This encodes CASSLGSGNTGELFF.

This clonotype turned up a few times. The chain links TRBV6-5 to TRBJ1-2; D gene unclear. V was cut by 2 bases and J by 10 bases, with 20 bases left in between. CDR3 length: 15 amino acids. The V gene's germline CDR1 is MNHEY and CDR2 SVGAGI. The CDR3 DNA reads as TGTGCCAGCAGTTACCCTTTCGAAGGCGGAGTTCACTACACCTTC. It yields the protein CASSYPFEGGVHYTF.

V is TRBV20-1 and J is TRBJ2-7; D remains unclear. V shed 0 bases and J shed 0 bases, with 12 bases lying between them. The germline V gene has CDR1 DFQATT and CDR2 SNEGSKA (reference sequence). The CDR3 runs 15 residues. The CDR3 sequence: CSARDVQVSSYEQYF. DNA of the CDR3: TGCAGTGCTAGAGATGTCCAGGTTTCCTCCTACGAGCAGTACTTC.

This clonotype was picked up many times. This chain uses TRBV28 with TRBJ2-7; D might be TRBD1 (5 bases). From germline, CDR1 is MDHEN and CDR2 SYDVKM. The V end was cut by 3 bases, the J end by 6 bases, with 12 bases between. This CDR3 comprises 13 residues. The CDR3 DNA reads TGTGCCAGCAGTTTTGGGGCTCCTAGCGAGCAGTACTTC. This translates into CASSFGAPSEQYF.

V is TRBV19 and J is TRBJ2-7, with D hard to call. This CDR3 contains 13 residues. Trimming cost V 5 bases and J 2 bases, with 10 bases left between them. Germline V gives CDR1 LNHDA, CDR2 SQIVND (reference sequence). CDR3 in amino acids: CASSPELPYEQYF. The CDR3 DNA is TGTGCCAGTAGTCCGGAACTTCCCTACGAGCAGTACTTC.

Here the CDR3 DNA reads TGTGCCAGTAGTATCAAGGTTTACGGATCTGTGGCTCAGCCCCAGCATTTT. Its protein is CASSIKVYGSVAQPQHF. V and J are TRBV19 and TRBJ1-5, with D hard to call. This CDR3 comprises 17 residues. Germline V gene data show CDR1 as LNHDA and CDR2 as SQIVND (reference sequence). V was pared by 3 bases and J by 6 bases, with 21 bases between.

This clonotype was seen more than once but under ten times. The gene calls are TRBV13 and TRBJ2-7, with D unresolved. Germline values: CDR1 PRHDT, CDR2 FYEKMQ (reference sequence). The CDR3 totals 14 residues. V was pared by 5 bases and J by 2 bases, with 13 bases between. DNA of the CDR3: TGTGCCAGCAGCGAAGTTGCGAGTCCCTACGAGCAGTACTTC. The encoded protein is CASSEVASPYEQYF.

This clonotype was seen many times. The gene calls are TRBV9 and TRBJ2-7, with TRBD2 matching 8 bases. The germline CDR1 and CDR2 sequences are SGDLS and YYNGEE. J lost 0 bases, V lost 5 bases, and 7 bases had no gene match. The CDR3 spans 15 residues. DNA of the CDR3: TGTGCCAGCAGTTTCACCGGGACTAGCTCCTACGAGCAGTACTTC. This encodes CASSFTGTSSYEQYF.

The CDR3 loop reads CATSRGRGNYGYTF. CDR3 sequence (DNA): TGTGCCACCAGCAGAGGACGAGGCAACTATGGCTACACCTTC. The gene calls are TRBV15 and TRBJ1-2; D gene unclear. CDR3 size: 14 residues. Germline V gene data show CDR1 as LNHNV and CDR2 as YYDKDF (reference sequence). V lost 1 base and J 2 bases, leaving 8 bases between the germline ends.

This clonotype has a handful of counts. This rearrangement joins TRBV6-2 or TRBV6-3 to TRBJ2-1; 11 positions match TRBD2. V lost 8 bases and J lost 6; bases outside the gene matches: 6. In germline, CDR1 is MNHEY, CDR2 SVGEGT. This CDR3 has 14 residues. CDR3 in amino acids: CASASGRLPNEQFF. DNA for the CDR3: TGTGCCAGCGCTAGCGGGAGGCTCCCCAATGAGCAGTTCTTC.

This clonotype has more than one count but fewer than ten. The rearrangement joins TRBV2 to TRBJ2-7; weak D call: TRBD1 (6 bases). Germline-derived CDR1 and CDR2 are SNHLY and FYNNEI. The V end lost 7 bases, the J end lost 1 base, and 14 bases lay between the germline ends. There are 14 residues in the CDR3. Written as DNA, the CDR3 is TGTGCCAGCAAACCCGGGACATGGTCCTACGAGCAGTACTTC. Residues: CASKPGTWSYEQYF.

The rearrangement links TRBV28 to TRBJ1-6; 8 positions match TRBD1. V was clipped by 3 bases and J by 1 base; unmatched bases: 11. CDR1 and CDR2 (germline): MDHEN, SYDVKM. CDR3 length: 19 residues. CDR3 amino acids: CASSLPSDRGASYNSPLHF. CDR3 sequence (DNA): TGTGCCAGCAGTTTGCCTTCCGACAGGGGCGCGTCCTATAATTCACCCCTCCACTTT.

This clonotype was counted between two and nine times. CDR3 bases: TGTGCCAGCAGCCCGGGGACCACAGATACGCAGTATTTT. It is translated as CASSPGTTDTQYF. The rearrangement joins TRBV3-1 to TRBJ2-3, with D perhaps TRBD1 or TRBD2 (5 bases each). CDR3 size: 13 residues. Trimming removed 4 bases at V and 2 bases at J, with 7 bases between. The germline CDR1 and CDR2 sequences are LGHDT and YNNKEL (reference sequence).

In this sample, this clonotype turned up a few times. Here the CDR3 DNA reads TGTGCCAGTAGCGGGACCGTGACTAGCACAGATACGCAGTATTTT. It codes for CASSGTVTSTDTQYF. The V gene is TRBV19, the J gene TRBJ2-3, with D perhaps assigned TRBD1 or TRBD2 (5 bases each). The CDR3 loop spans 15 amino acids. The V gene lost 6 bases and the J gene lost 0 bases, with 13 bases spanning the gap. Germline lookup yields CDR1 LNHDA and CDR2 SQIVND (reference sequence).

This clonotype was found a few times. This chain joins TRBV6-5 and TRBJ1-5; D possibly corresponds to TRBD1 (6 bases). The ends were cut back, 6 bases at V and 0 bases at J, with 12 bases in the middle. Germline V gene data show CDR1 as MNHEY and CDR2 as SVGAGI. This CDR3 region has 15 residues. As DNA, the CDR3 is TGTGCCAGCAGGAAACAGGGAAATAGCAATCAGCCCCAGCATTTT. Protein: CASRKQGNSNQPQHF.

The chain combines TRBV13 with TRBJ2-2; D is unclear. Trimming pared 1 base from V and 7 bases from J, leaving 16 bases between. Germline V lookup: CDR1 PRHDT, CDR2 FYEKMQ (reference sequence). The CDR3 has 16 amino acids. For the CDR3, the DNA is TGTGCCAGCAGCTTAGATCTCATAGCCTATGGCGGGGAGCTGTTTTTT. Protein product: CASSLDLIAYGGELFF.

This clonotype was seen ten or more times. The chain joins TRBV28 to TRBJ1-1; possible D gene TRBD1, 5 bases. This CDR3 is 15 amino acids long. CDR1 is MDHEN, CDR2 SYDVKM, per germline. The germline V and J ends were trimmed by 3 bases and 7 bases, with 18 bases remaining between them. CDR3: CASSFIGTGEIEAFF. CDR3 DNA sequence: TGTGCCAGCAGTTTCATAGGTACAGGCGAAATTGAAGCTTTCTTT.

This clonotype was found once. This chain links TRBV28 with TRBJ2-5, with TRBD2 identical over 12 bases. With V trimmed by 1 base and J by 2 bases, 5 bases remained unmatched. Germline V gene sequence: CDR1 MDHEN, CDR2 SYDVKM. The CDR3 sequence is 17 residues long. The CDR3 spells CASSLLLAGGEQETQYF. CDR3 nucleotides: TGTGCCAGCAGTTTATTACTAGCGGGAGGAGAGCAAGAGACCCAGTACTTC.

The rearrangement links TRBV7-6 to TRBJ1-1; TRBD1 matches 7 bases. CDR3 size: 16 residues. Germline values: CDR1 SGHVS, CDR2 FNYEAQ. V shed 5 bases and J 1 base; nucleotides not matched to a gene: 10. For the CDR3, the DNA is TGTGCCAGCAGCCATGTCCGGGACAGCCCGAACACTGAAGCTTTCTTT. Its protein product is CASSHVRDSPNTEAFF.

Of note for this clonotype: This CDR3 is missing its conserved last phenylalanine or tryptophan, likely due to a read error. The V and J genes are TRBV19 and TRBJ2-5; 9 nucleotides align to TRBD1. CDR3 size: 12 residues. Trimming at V came to 9 bases and at J to 4 bases, leaving 3 bases not matched to a gene. Germline CDR1 is LNHDA and CDR2 is SQIVND (reference sequence). As DNA, the CDR3 is TGTGCCAGCCGACAGGGGGGAGAGACCCAGTACCTT. As protein: CASRQGGETQYL.

This clonotype was seen at least ten times. The chain links TRBV7-3 to TRBJ2-6; D uncertain. V lost 2 bases and J lost 0, with 8 bases in between. Germline V gene data show CDR1 as SGHTA and CDR2 as FQGTGA. CDR3 length equals 16 residues. This CDR3 reads CASSLYPRSGANVLTF. CDR3 DNA sequence: TGTGCCAGCAGCTTATACCCGCGCTCTGGGGCCAACGTCCTGACTTTC.

The chain couples TRBV6-5 to TRBJ2-1, with D tentatively TRBD2 (7 bases). The germline V gene encodes CDR1 MNHEY and CDR2 SVGAGI. The germline V and J ends were trimmed by 0 bases and 15 bases, with 18 bases remaining between them. The CDR3 extends over 14 amino acids. The CDR3 coding sequence is TGTGCCAGCAGTTACTCGGGAGGGGGAATAACGCCGTTCTTC. Translated, it gives CASSYSGGGITPFF.